Listed below are T cell receptor beta chains from one sample, sequenced in a study of Ad26.COV2.S vaccination and SARS-CoV-2 variants. The protocol was immunoSEQ multiplex PCR, while the TCRdb copy is restricted to in-frame clones and leaves out a portion. The table includes roughly 500,000 clones, 70% to 90% detected once. Here the sequenced sample was peripheral blood, taken in a trial of Ad26.COV2.S vaccine versus placebo. These receptors all come from a person between 18 and 65 years old who received the Ad26.COV2.S COVID-19 vaccine or a placebo. CDR3s include the opening cysteine and the closing phenylalanine or tryptophan. The D gene is left open where the match is weak. Expanded clones get a size class; other rows say once, few or many, or leave the size out.

NA	TRBV7-2	NA	TRBJ2-6	TGTGCCAGCAGCTTAGCGCCAGTTCACCTCTCTGGGGCCAACGTCCTGACTTTC	CASSLAPVHLSGANVLTF
NA	TRBV18	NA	TRBJ1-2	TGTGCCAGCTCACCCCTCGGTGACTATGGCTACACCTTC	CASSPLGDYGYTF
NA	TRBV7-6	NA	TRBJ2-5	TGTGCCAGCAGCTTAAATGGGGAGACCCAGTACTTC	CASSLNGETQYF
NA	TRBV7-9	NA	TRBJ2-2	TGTGCCAGCAGCTCTTTACAAGCCGGGGACGGGGAGCTGTTTTTT	CASSSLQAGDGELFF
TRBD2	TRBV7-2	once	TRBJ2-7	TGTGCCAGCAGCTTAGCGTCTAGCGGGAGTTTCAACGAGCAGTACTTC	CASSLASSGSFNEQYF
NA	TRBV5-1	NA	TRBJ2-7	TGCGCCAGCAGCTTGGATGGGTCGGCTTACTACGAGCAGTACTTC	CASSLDGSAYYEQYF
NA	TRBV24-1	NA	TRBJ1-3	TGTGCCACCAGTGATTCCGACAGGTTCCGAAACACCATATATTTT	CATSDSDRFRNTIYF
NA	TRBV14	NA	TRBJ2-1	TGTGCCAGCAGCCTCCGGGTGGGTGAGCAGTTCTTC	CASSLRVGEQFF
NA	TRBV5-1	NA	TRBJ2-7	TGCGCCAGCAGCACGGACGGACGTCACTCCTACGAGCAGTACTTC	CASSTDGRHSYEQYF
TRBD2	TRBV7-3	once	TRBJ2-1	TGTGCCAGCAGCCCAAAGATCGGGAGGGGTAGTGAGCAGTTCTTC	CASSPKIGRGSEQFF
NA	TRBV27	once	TRBJ1-6	TGTGCCAGCAGTCGGTCGGACCCCCGGAATTCACCCCTCCACTTT	CASSRSDPRNSPLHF
NA	TRBV7-6	NA	TRBJ2-2	TGTGCCAGCAGCTTAAGGCCGAACACCGGGGAGCTGTTTTTT	CASSLRPNTGELFF
TRBD2	TRBV11-2	NA	TRBJ2-7	TGTGCCAGCAGCCGCGGGGGGAACTCCTACGAGCAGTACTTC	CASSRGGNSYEQYF
NA	TRBV6-1	NA	TRBJ1-1	TGTGCCAGCAGTTTCCAGTGGGCCACTGAAGCTTTCTTT	CASSFQWATEAFF
NA	TRBV14	NA	TRBJ1-6	TGTGCCAGCAGCCAAGAAGGGAACCTTGCACCCCTCCACTTT	CASSQEGNLAPLHF
TRBD1	TRBV14	NA	TRBJ2-7	TGTGCCAGCAGCCAAGGGACAGGGAGTCTCGAGCAGTACTTC	CASSQGTGSLEQYF
NA	TRBV7-9	NA	TRBJ1-1	TGTGCCAGCAGCTTCGGGGCGAACACTGAAGCTTTCTTT	CASSFGANTEAFF
TRBD1	TRBV10-1	NA	TRBJ2-2	TGCGCCAGCCTGATCCCTGACAGGGGGCCCGACACCGGGGAGCTGTTTTTT	CASLIPDRGPDTGELFF
NA	TRBV6-5	NA	TRBJ2-2	TGTGCCAGCAGGCTAGCCGCGAACACCGGGGAGCTGTTTTTT	CASRLAANTGELFF
NA	TRBV3-1/TRBV3-2	NA	TRBJ2-5	TGTGCCAGCAGCCAAGAAGGTCTAGCGCCGCGTGGGGTGGAGACCCAGTACTTC	CASSQEGLAPRGVETQYF
TRBD1	TRBV9	NA	TRBJ2-4	TGTGCCAGCAGCCCCCGCACAGGGGTTCAGTACTTC	CASSPRTGVQYF
NA	TRBV4-1	NA	TRBJ2-4	TGCGCCAGCAGCCAAGTTAGTTCGGGTCCCTCTAACATTCAGTACTTC	CASSQVSSGPSNIQYF
NA	TRBV12-3/TRBV12-4	NA	TRBJ2-7	TGTGCCAGCAGCCCGGGGTACAACTACGAGCAGTACTTC	CASSPGYNYEQYF
NA	TRBV3-1/TRBV3-2	once	TRBJ2-7	TGTGCCAGCAGCCATTATGGGGGAATTGCGGGCGAGCAGTACTTC	CASSHYGGIAGEQYF
TRBD1	TRBV28	once	TRBJ2-7	TGTGCCAGCGCCGGGACAGGGGTATTTGAGGGGCAGTACTTC	CASAGTGVFEGQYF
NA	TRBV24-1	NA	TRBJ2-5	TGTGCCACCAGTGACACTGCCCTACCGTCGGAGACCCAGTACTTC	CATSDTALPSETQYF
NA	TRBV7-8	NA	TRBJ2-2	TGTGCCAGCAGGGGTGATCAGCGTCCGACCGGGGAGCTGTTTTTT	CASRGDQRPTGELFF
NA	TRBV14	once	TRBJ2-7	TGTGCCAGCAGCCAAGGGTACGAGCAGTACTTC	CASSQGYEQYF
NA	TRBV7-9	NA	TRBJ2-5	TGTGCCAGCAGCTTAGTGAAAGGGGGACAAGAGACCCAGTACTTC	CASSLVKGGQETQYF
NA	TRBV7-9	NA	TRBJ2-7	TGTGCCAGCAGACGTGAGGGGGCTAGCGGGTACGAGCAGTACTTC	CASRREGASGYEQYF
TRBD1	TRBV4-3	NA	TRBJ2-1	TGCGCCAGCAGCCCGGGTGGGACAGGGGGCTTCATTGAGCAGTTCTTC	CASSPGGTGGFIEQFF
NA	TRBV5-6	few	TRBJ2-7	TGTGCCAGCAGCCCGACCGTGTCCTACGAGCAGTACTTC	CASSPTVSYEQYF
TRBD1	TRBV5-1	NA	TRBJ2-7	TGCGCCAGCAGCTGGGACAGGCAAACGGGGGAGCAGTACTTC	CASSWDRQTGEQYF
TRBD1	TRBV7-2	NA	TRBJ2-3	TGTGCCAGCAGCCTCAACAGGGGGAGCACAGATACGCAGTATTTT	CASSLNRGSTDTQYF
NA	TRBV12-3/TRBV12-4	NA	TRBJ2-2	TGTGCCAGCAGTTTGGGAACCGGGGAGCTGTTTTTT	CASSLGTGELFF
NA	TRBV6-5	NA	TRBJ2-7	TGTGCCAGCAGTTACTCGCCCCCGACTAGGGGATACGAGCAGTACTTC	CASSYSPPTRGYEQYF
NA	TRBV28	NA	TRBJ1-6	TGTGCCAGCAGTCTCAGCTCCTATAATTCACCCCTCCACTTT	CASSLSSYNSPLHF
NA	TRBV28	NA	TRBJ1-5	TGTGCCACGACAAACGGGGCGAGCAATCAGCCCCAGCATTTT	CATTNGASNQPQHF
TRBD2	TRBV5-6	NA	TRBJ2-7	TGTGCCAGCAGCTTGATAGCTAGCGGAAACTACGAGCAGTACTTC	CASSLIASGNYEQYF
NA	TRBV3-1/TRBV3-2	NA	TRBJ2-1	TGTGCCAGCAGCCAACCTGGGGGATCCGGGGATGAGCAGTTCTTC	CASSQPGGSGDEQFF
TRBD1	TRBV7-2	NA	TRBJ1-1	TGTGCCAGCAGTATAAACAGGGGAGGATTTTGGGGGACTGAAGCTTTCTTT	CASSINRGGFWGTEAFF
TRBD2	TRBV7-2	NA	TRBJ2-1	TGTGCCAGCAGCTTAGACATTAGCGGGGGACGGAGTGAGCAGTTCTTC	CASSLDISGGRSEQFF
NA	TRBV18	NA	TRBJ1-2	TGTGCCAGCTCACCACTGCCAGGCGGCGACTATGGCTACACCTTC	CASSPLPGGDYGYTF
NA	TRBV2	NA	TRBJ2-2	TGTGCCAGCAGTGAAACCCCGGGAACGGGGGAGCTGTTTTTT	CASSETPGTGELFF
TRBD2	TRBV28	NA	TRBJ2-7	TGTGCCAGCAGTTTCAACCTACTAGCGGGAGGTAGCGACGAGCAGTACTTC	CASSFNLLAGGSDEQYF
TRBD2	TRBV3-1/TRBV3-2	NA	TRBJ2-2	TGTGCCAGCAGCCAAAGGGCTAGCGGGAGCCCCGGGGAGCTGTTTTTT	CASSQRASGSPGELFF
NA	TRBV5-1	NA	TRBJ2-1	TGCGCCAGCAGCCCGGGACTGTACAATGAGCAGTTCTTC	CASSPGLYNEQFF
TRBD2	TRBV11-3	NA	TRBJ2-1	TGTGCCAGCAGCCCGTCGCTAGCGGGTCCTCGGGGGGATAACAATGAGCAGTTCTTC	CASSPSLAGPRGDNNEQFF
TRBD2	TRBV11-3	NA	TRBJ2-1	TGTGCCAGCAGCTTAGGGGCTAGCGGGAGGTATTACAATGAGCAGTTCTTC	CASSLGASGRYYNEQFF
NA	TRBV2	few	TRBJ2-7	TGTGCCAGCAGACTAGCTGGCGAGCAGTACTTC	CASRLAGEQYF
TRBD1	TRBV19	NA	TRBJ2-1	TGTGCCAGTAGTAGGACGGACAGGGTGGGCGATGAGCAGTTCTTC	CASSRTDRVGDEQFF
NA	TRBV4-3	NA	TRBJ2-4	TGCGCCAGCAGCCAAGTTACAGGGCGGGGAAACATTCAGTACTTC	CASSQVTGRGNIQYF
NA	TRBV7-8	NA	TRBJ2-7	TGTGCCAGCAGCTTACTGGTCGCGGGTCCCTACGAGCAGTACTTC	CASSLLVAGPYEQYF
NA	TRBV4-3	NA	TRBJ2-1	TGCGCCAGCAGCCAAGAGGCGGTAAATGAGCAGTTCTTC	CASSQEAVNEQFF
NA	TRBV5-1	NA	TRBJ2-2	TGCGCCAGCAGCTGGACGGCCAACACCGGGGAGCTGTTTTTT	CASSWTANTGELFF
TRBD1	TRBV18	NA	TRBJ2-5	TGTGCCAGCTCACCGACAGGGTTGGGGGAGACCCAGTACTTC	CASSPTGLGETQYF
TRBD2	TRBV24-1	NA	TRBJ2-1	TGTGCCACCAGTGATTCTAGCCCCCAACTAGCGGGAGGGCCGAATGAGCAGTTCTTC	CATSDSSPQLAGGPNEQFF
TRBD1	TRBV28	NA	TRBJ1-1	TGTGCCACCACCGGGGACAGGGGTTCCCCTGAAGCTTTCTTT	CATTGDRGSPEAFF